This T cell receptor (beta chain) was retrieved from a study of radiotherapy plus CTLA-4 blockade in lung cancer. Across the study: Among enrolled patients, over 15% responded and about 34% achieved disease control. Broader study findings: TCR clones from tumors expanded in blood after radiotherapy plus ipilimumab. The best predictor of response was reported to be early blood T cell clone dynamics, with interferon-beta.

The CDR3 extends over 13 amino acids. Germline CDR1 is SQVTM and CDR2 is ANQGSEA. Between the trimmed V and J ends, which lost 7 bases and 3 bases, there was a span of 15 bases. Each patient with chemo-refractory metastatic non-small-cell lung cancer was treated with focal radiation plus CTLA-4 blockade using ipilimumab. The data were produced by immunoSEQ multiplex PCR, yet TCRdb's version contains in-frame clones alone and is incomplete. This sample has about 120,000 clones, with 75% to 90% found just once. Remarks on this clone: Its target is unknown.

Material: peripheral blood, obtained from a patient treated with radiotherapy plus ipilimumab. This TCR came from a human donor with non-small cell lung cancer that progressed on radiotherapy plus ipilimumab. The chain joins TRBV29-1 to TRBJ1-1; a weak D match, TRBD1 (5 bases). The CDR3 loop reads CSGGGSGYTEAFF. The CDR3 bases are TGCAGCGGGGGTGGTTCAGGGTACACTGAAGCTTTCTTT.